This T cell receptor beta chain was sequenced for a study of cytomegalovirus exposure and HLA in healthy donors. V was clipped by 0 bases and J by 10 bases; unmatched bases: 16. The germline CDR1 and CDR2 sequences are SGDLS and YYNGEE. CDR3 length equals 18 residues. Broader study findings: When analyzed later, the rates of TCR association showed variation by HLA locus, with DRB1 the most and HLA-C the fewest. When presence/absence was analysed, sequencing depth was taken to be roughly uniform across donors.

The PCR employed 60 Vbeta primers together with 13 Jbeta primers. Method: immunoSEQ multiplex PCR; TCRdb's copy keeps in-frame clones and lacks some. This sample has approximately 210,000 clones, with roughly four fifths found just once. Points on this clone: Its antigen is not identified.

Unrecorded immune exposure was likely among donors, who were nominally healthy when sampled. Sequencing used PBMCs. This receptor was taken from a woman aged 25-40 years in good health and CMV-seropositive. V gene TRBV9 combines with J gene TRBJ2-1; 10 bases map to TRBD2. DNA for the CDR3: TGTGCCAGCAGCGTAGAATTACTGAGTAGCGGGAGGAGCGGGGAGCAGTTCTTC. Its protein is CASSVELLSSGRSGEQFF. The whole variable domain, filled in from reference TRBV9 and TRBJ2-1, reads DSGVTQTPKHLITATGQRVTLRCSPRSGDLSVYWYQQSLDQGLQFLIQYYNGEERAKGNILERFSAQQFPDLHSELNLSSLELGDSALYFCASSVELLSSGRSGEQFFGPGTRLTVL.